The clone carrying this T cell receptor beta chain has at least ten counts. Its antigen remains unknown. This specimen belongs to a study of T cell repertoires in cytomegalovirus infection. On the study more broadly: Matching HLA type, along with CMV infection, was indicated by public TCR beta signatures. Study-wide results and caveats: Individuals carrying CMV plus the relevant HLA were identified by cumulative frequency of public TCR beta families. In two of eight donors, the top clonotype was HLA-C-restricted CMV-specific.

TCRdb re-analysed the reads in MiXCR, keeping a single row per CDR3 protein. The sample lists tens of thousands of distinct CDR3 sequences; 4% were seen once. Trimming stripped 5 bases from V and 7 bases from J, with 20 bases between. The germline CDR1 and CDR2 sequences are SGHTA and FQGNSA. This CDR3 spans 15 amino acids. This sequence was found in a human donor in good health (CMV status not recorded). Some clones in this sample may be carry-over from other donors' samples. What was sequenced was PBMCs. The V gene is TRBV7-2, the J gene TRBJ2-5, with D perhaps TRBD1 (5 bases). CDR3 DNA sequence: TGTGCCAGCAGCCCTCAAGGGGCGGTCGGCGGGACCCAGTACTTC. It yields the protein CASSPQGAVGGTQYF. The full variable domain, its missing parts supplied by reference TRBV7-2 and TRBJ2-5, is GAGVSQSPSNKVTEKGKDVELRCDPISGHTALYWYRQSLGQGLEFLIYFQGNSAPDKSGLPSDRFSAERTGGSVSTLTIQRTQQEDSAVYLCASSPQGAVGGTQYFGPGTRLLVL.